A selection of T cell receptor beta chains follows, all from one sample in a study of monozygotic twins with cystic fibrosis. Generated by immunoSEQ multiplex PCR, the TCRdb table keeps only in-frame clones and is missing some. The data show around 27,000 clones, about nine tenths seen once. Sequenced material: blood. The receptors were gathered from a girl aged 2 to 10 with cystic fibrosis. CDR3s include the opening cysteine and the closing phenylalanine or tryptophan. D genes are given only for firm matches. Rows may omit the clone size; those that give it use once, few, many or a size class.

v_call	d_call	j_call	clone_size	cdr3_aa	cdr3_nt
TRBV5-6	TRBD2	TRBJ2-1	-	CASSLPAGGYNEQFF	TGTGCCAGCAGCTTGCCAGCGGGGGGCTACAATGAGCAGTTCTTC
TRBV6-5	-	TRBJ2-7	-	CASRRVGQENEQYF	TGTGCCAGCCGGAGGGTAGGTCAAGAAAACGAGCAGTACTTC
TRBV2	TRBD1	TRBJ1-4	-	CASSGTGAEKLFF	TGTGCCAGCAGTGGCACAGGGGCTGAAAAACTGTTTTTT
TRBV27	-	TRBJ2-3	once	CASSDESSSSTDTQYF	TGTGCCAGCAGTGACGAATCTTCGTCTAGCACAGATACGCAGTATTTT
TRBV18	-	TRBJ1-4	-	CASSPRMLMGEKLFF	TGTGCCAGCTCACCACGAATGTTAATGGGCGAAAAACTGTTTTTT
TRBV7-8	TRBD2	TRBJ2-7	-	CASSLATLAGGRYEQYF	TGTGCCAGCAGCTTAGCGACCCTAGCGGGGGGGCGGTACGAGCAGTACTTC
TRBV6-1	-	TRBJ2-6	-	CASSVHGRGLKANVLTF	TGTGCCAGCAGTGTTCACGGAAGGGGGTTAAAGGCCAACGTCCTGACTTTC
TRBV5-1	-	TRBJ2-7	-	CASRMRGVSSYEQYF	TGCGCCAGCAGAATGAGGGGGGTCAGCTCCTACGAGCAGTACTTC
TRBV4-3	-	TRBJ1-2	-	CASSPGLGYGYTF	TGCGCCAGCAGCCCAGGGTTGGGCTATGGCTACACCTTC
TRBV15	-	TRBJ2-6	-	CATSGYGGANVLTF	TGTGCCACCAGCGGATACGGCGGGGCCAACGTCCTGACTTTC
TRBV9	-	TRBJ2-7	-	CASSVGGPYEQYF	TGTGCCAGCAGCGTCGGGGGGCCCTACGAGCAGTACTTC
TRBV5-1	-	TRBJ2-2	-	CASSLELLVTGELFF	TGCGCCAGCAGCTTGGAACTCCTGGTGACCGGGGAGCTGTTTTTT
TRBV2	-	TRBJ2-1	-	CASSPPGGPNNEQFF	TGTGCCAGCAGTCCCCCAGGTGGGCCCAACAATGAGCAGTTCTTC
TRBV25-1	-	TRBJ1-6	-	CASSEWSWNVGDSPLHF	TGTGCCAGCAGTGAATGGAGTTGGAATGTGGGGGATTCACCCCTCCACTTT
TRBV7-2	TRBD2	TRBJ2-7	-	CASSLGNGGKTYEQYF	TGTGCCAGCAGCTTAGGCAACGGGGGGAAGACCTACGAGCAGTACTTC
TRBV29-1	-	TRBJ2-7	-	CSARGREQYF	TGCAGCGCCCGGGGGCGGGAGCAGTACTTC
TRBV18	-	TRBJ1-2	-	CASSPRPGDYGYTF	TGTGCCAGCTCACCACGGCCGGGGGACTATGGCTACACCTTC
TRBV9	-	TRBJ2-7	-	CASSAQGNRGFGEQYF	TGTGCCAGCAGCGCCCAGGGGAACCGCGGTTTTGGCGAGCAGTACTTC
TRBV23-1	-	TRBJ2-7	-	CAIFQGKHEQYF	TGCGCCATCTTCCAGGGAAAGCACGAGCAGTACTTC
TRBV6-5	-	TRBJ1-1	once	CASIRSQGNTEAFF	TGTGCCAGCATCCGCAGCCAGGGGAACACTGAAGCTTTCTTT
TRBV19	-	TRBJ1-5	-	CASSIVGRANQPQHF	TGTGCCAGTAGTATTGTGGGCAGGGCTAATCAGCCCCAGCATTTT
TRBV6-5	-	TRBJ2-7	-	CASSPGSTYEQYF	TGTGCCAGCAGCCCCGGGTCCACCTACGAGCAGTACTTC
TRBV6-6	-	TRBJ1-2	-	CASSGQPLYGYTF	TGTGCCAGCAGTGGACAGCCCCTCTATGGCTACACCTTC
TRBV15	-	TRBJ1-2	few	CATSRGKQGSYGYTF	TGTGCCACCAGCAGAGGGAAACAGGGCAGCTATGGCTACACCTTC
TRBV5-6	TRBD2	TRBJ2-7	-	CASSAGLAAHEQYF	TGTGCCAGCAGCGCCGGACTAGCCGCCCACGAGCAGTACTTC
TRBV5-1	TRBD1	TRBJ2-7	-	CASSQTGAAYEQYF	TGCGCCAGCAGCCAGACAGGGGCCGCCTACGAGCAGTACTTC
TRBV19	-	TRBJ1-1	few	CASSQGQENTEAFF	TGTGCCAGTAGCCAGGGACAAGAGAACACTGAAGCTTTCTTT
TRBV7-2	-	TRBJ2-7	-	CASSGRGAYEQYF	TGTGCCAGCAGTGGACGAGGGGCCTACGAGCAGTACTTC
TRBV10-3	-	TRBJ1-3	-	CAIRRDSGNTIYF	TGTGCCATCAGGAGGGACTCTGGAAACACCATATATTTT
TRBV9	TRBD2	TRBJ2-3	-	CASSESGGAGVTQYF	TGTGCCAGCAGCGAGAGCGGGGGGGCCGGAGTTACGCAGTATTTT
TRBV6-4	-	TRBJ2-3	-	CASSDSFTTDTQYF	TGTGCCAGCAGTGACTCGTTTACCACAGATACGCAGTATTTT
TRBV9	-	TRBJ2-5	-	CASSVEVGPPGTQYF	TGTGCCAGCAGCGTAGAAGTAGGTCCGCCGGGGACCCAGTACTTC
TRBV11-2	-	TRBJ2-7	-	CASSLGRGGSSYEQYF	TGTGCCAGCAGCTTAGGGAGGGGGGGCAGCTCCTACGAGCAGTACTTC
TRBV19	TRBD2	TRBJ2-3	-	CASTRLAGGGTDTQYF	TGTGCCAGTACCAGACTAGCGGGGGGGGGCACAGATACGCAGTATTTT
TRBV5-1	-	TRBJ2-1	-	CASSLRLRDEQFF	TGCGCCAGCAGCTTGCGGCTCCGAGATGAGCAGTTCTTC
TRBV25-1	-	TRBJ1-2	-	CASSLDGGNYGYTF	TGTGCCAGCAGCCTAGACGGGGGGAACTATGGCTACACCTTC
TRBV2	-	TRBJ1-3	once	CASTLSSGEFGNTIYF	TGTGCCAGCACTCTATCCAGCGGGGAGTTTGGAAACACCATATATTTT
TRBV9	-	TRBJ1-2	few	CASSVGDGGSGYTF	TGTGCCAGCAGCGTAGGGGATGGAGGGAGCGGCTACACCTTC
TRBV4-1	TRBD2	TRBJ2-7	-	CASSQAGLARYEQYF	TGCGCCAGCAGCCAAGCGGGACTAGCGAGGTACGAGCAGTACTTC
TRBV18	TRBD1	TRBJ1-2	-	CASSPPDRGYGYTF	TGTGCCAGCTCACCACCGGACAGGGGTTATGGCTACACCTTC
TRBV7-2	TRBD2	TRBJ2-3	-	CASSLGLAGGQKVVF	TGTGCCAGCAGCTTAGGGTTAGCGGGGGGGCAAAAGGTGGTTTTT
TRBV2	TRBD2	TRBJ2-1	-	CASSALAGPNEQFF	TGTGCCAGCAGTGCTCTAGCGGGTCCCAATGAGCAGTTCTTC